These 12 T cell receptor beta chains originate from one sample sequenced in a study of T cells in Graves' hyperthyroidism and ophthalmopathy. RNA transcripts provided the source from which TCR beta CDR3 regions were amplified. An initial round of RT-PCR targeting the TCR CDR3 relied on the HTBI primer set. Via MiXCR, TCRdb re-called the multiplex PCR reads, giving one row per CDR3 protein. This sample carries about 130,000 distinct CDR3 sequences, approximately 20% of them seen once, and the ten largest clones take about 67%. The sequencing sample was made of blood. The receptors were gathered from a woman between 50 and 59 years old with Graves' hyperthyroidism that later progressed to Graves' ophthalmopathy.

This chain links TRBV7-3 with TRBJ2-1; 10 positions match TRBD1. Trimming removed 2 bases from V and 3 bases from J; junction bases left unmatched: 1. Germline assignment: CDR1 SGHTA and CDR2 FQGTGA. This CDR3 comprises 15 residues. Here the CDR3 reads CASSLGQGGYNEQFF. The CDR3 DNA follows: TGTGCCAGCAGCTTAGGACAGGGGGGCTACAATGAGCAGTTCTTC.

The sample holds many counts of this clonotype. V and J are TRBV6-1 and TRBJ1-1; the D gene is possibly TRBD1 (6 bases). The CDR3 contains 13 residues. V lost 5 bases and J 6 bases, leaving 13 bases between the germline ends. The germline gives CDR1 MNHNS, CDR2 SASEGT. The CDR3 nucleotides are TGTGCCAGCAGTCACACAGGGTTCCCTGAAGCTTTCTTT. Protein: CASSHTGFPEAFF.

This clonotype occurred many times. The chain uses TRBV11-2 and TRBJ1-1; 8 nucleotides agree with TRBD1. V was clipped by 4 bases and J by 2 bases; unmatched bases: 6. Germline V CDR1 and CDR2: SGHAT, FQNNGV. The CDR3 contains 15 residues. CDR3 amino acids: CASSSSDRANTEAFF. The DNA of the CDR3 is TGTGCCAGCAGCTCATCGGACAGGGCTAACACTGAAGCTTTCTTT.

This clonotype was seen repeatedly, ten times or more. The chain has TRBV29-1 and TRBJ2-2; 9 nucleotides match TRBD2. CDR1 and CDR2 (germline): SQVTM, ANQGSEA. There are 16 residues in the CDR3. With 6 bases clipped from V and 0 bases from J, the junction kept 8 bases outside the gene matches. The CDR3 nucleotides read TGCAGCGTACAGAGACTAGCGGAGACGAACACCGGGGAGCTGTTTTTT. This translates into CSVQRLAETNTGELFF.

This clonotype was observed many times. The chain combines TRBV11-2 with TRBJ1-5; weak D call: TRBD1 (6 bases). Germline CDR1 reads SGHAT; CDR2 reads FQNNGV. With 5 bases removed from V and 7 bases from J, the gap between germline ends came to 15 bases. This CDR3 has 14 residues. CDR3 DNA: TGTGCCAGCAGCCCTACGGGGGCGGGACAGCCCCAGCATTTT. Amino acid sequence: CASSPTGAGQPQHF.

Comments on this clonotype: A much larger clonotype is one base distant, so this may be a read error. This sequence joins TRBV7-2 and TRBJ2-6; TRBD2 is a possible D gene (6 bases). Trimming took 5 bases from V and 0 from J, leaving 11 bases between them. The germline V gene has CDR1 SGHTA and CDR2 FQGNSA. The CDR3 loop spans 16 amino acids. DNA of the CDR3: TGTACCAGCAGCGGCCGGGGGAACTCTGGGGCCAACGTCCTGACTTTC. It yields the protein CTSSGRGNSGANVLTF.

The sample holds many counts of this clonotype. CDR3 bases: TGTGCCAGCAGCAAAGCGGGAGGCTTCTCTGAGCAGTACTTC. Amino acids: CASSKAGGFSEQYF. V is TRBV7-3 and J is TRBJ2-7, with TRBD2 matching 9 bases. CDR1 SGHTA and CDR2 FQGTGA come from the germline V gene. The CDR3 extends over 14 amino acids. With V trimmed by 5 bases and J by 7 bases, 9 bases remained unmatched. Using reference TRBV7-3 and TRBJ2-7 for the parts outside the CDR3, the full variable domain is GAGVSQTPSNKVTEKGKYVELRCDPISGHTALYWYRQSLGQGPEFLIYFQGTGAADDSGLPNDRFFAVRPEGSVSTLKIQRTERGDSAVYLCASSKAGGFSEQYFGPGTRLTVT.

The CDR3 DNA reads TGTGCCAGCAGTTTAAACTACAATGAGCAGTTCTTC. Its protein product is CASSLNYNEQFF. The genes are TRBV12-3 or TRBV12-4 and TRBJ2-1; D gene ambiguous. V lost 2 bases and J 3 bases, leaving 2 bases between the germline ends. The CDR3 is 12 amino acids.

The J gene is TRBJ2-3, the V gene TRBV20-1, with D uncertain. V lost 5 bases and J lost 4, with 10 bases in between. Looked up from germline, CDR1 is DFQATT and CDR2 is SNEGSKA (reference sequence). The CDR3 is made up of 12 amino acids. Here the CDR3 reads CSAAIAADTQYF. The CDR3 coding sequence is TGCAGTGCTGCCATTGCAGCAGATACGCAGTATTTT.

This sequence joins TRBV6-1 and TRBJ2-7; TRBD2 aligns across 7 bases. Unmatched junction bases numbered 12, after V lost 6 bases and J lost 4 bases. Germline CDR1 and CDR2: MNHNS and SASEGT. The CDR3 has 15 amino acids. The CDR3 DNA reads TGTGCCAGCAGGCCGCTGGGGGGGTTTGTGTACGAGCAGTACGTC. Its protein product is CASRPLGGFVYEQYV.

This clonotype was seen at least ten times. The chain has TRBV11-3 and TRBJ2-7; 8 bases align to TRBD1. Germline CDR1 reads SGHNT; CDR2 reads YENEEA. V was clipped by 5 bases and J by 7 bases; unmatched bases: 7. There are 13 residues in the CDR3. CDR3 in amino acids: CASSRDRQGEQYF. CDR3 coding DNA: TGTGCCAGCAGCCGGGACAGGCAAGGGGAGCAGTACTTC.

The chain joins TRBV30 to TRBJ2-4; TRBD2 matches at 13 bases. This CDR3 region has 14 residues. Germline loops: CDR1 GTSNPN, CDR2 SVGIG (reference sequence). V lost 3 bases, J lost 6 bases, and 2 bases stayed unmatched. CDR3 nucleotide sequence: TGTGCCTGGAGGGGGACTAGCGGGATAAACATTCAGTACTTC. It specifies CAWRGTSGINIQYF.